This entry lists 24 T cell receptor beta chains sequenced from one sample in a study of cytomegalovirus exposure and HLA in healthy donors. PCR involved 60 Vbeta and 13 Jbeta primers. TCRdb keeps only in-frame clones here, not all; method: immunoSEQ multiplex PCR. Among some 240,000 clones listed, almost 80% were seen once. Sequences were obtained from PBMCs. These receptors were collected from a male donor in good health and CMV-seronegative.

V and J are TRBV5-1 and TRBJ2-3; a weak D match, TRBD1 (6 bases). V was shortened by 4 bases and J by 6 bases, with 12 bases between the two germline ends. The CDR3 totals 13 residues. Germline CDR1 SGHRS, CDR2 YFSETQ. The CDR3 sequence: CASSPGQMDTQYF. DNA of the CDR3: TGCGCCAGCAGCCCTGGACAGATGGATACGCAGTATTTT.

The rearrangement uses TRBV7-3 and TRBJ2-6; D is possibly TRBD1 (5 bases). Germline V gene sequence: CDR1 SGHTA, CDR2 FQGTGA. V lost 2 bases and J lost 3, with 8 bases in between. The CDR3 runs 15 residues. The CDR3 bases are TGTGCCAGCAGCTTACAGGGAAATGGGGCCAACGTCCTGACTTTC. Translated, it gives CASSLQGNGANVLTF.

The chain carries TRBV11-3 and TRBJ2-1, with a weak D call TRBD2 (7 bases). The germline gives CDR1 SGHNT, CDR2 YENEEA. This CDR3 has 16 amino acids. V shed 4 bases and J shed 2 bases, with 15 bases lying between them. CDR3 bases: TGTGCCAGCAGCTCACTCGCGGGGGCCGCCTACAATGAGCAGTTCTTC. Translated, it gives CASSSLAGAAYNEQFF. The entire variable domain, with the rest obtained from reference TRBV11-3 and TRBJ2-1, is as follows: EAGVVQSPRYKIIEKKQPVAFWCNPISGHNTLYWYLQNLGQGPELLIRYENEEAVDDSQLPKDRFSAERLKGVDSTLKIQPAELGDSAVYLCASSSLAGAAYNEQFFGPGTRLTVL.

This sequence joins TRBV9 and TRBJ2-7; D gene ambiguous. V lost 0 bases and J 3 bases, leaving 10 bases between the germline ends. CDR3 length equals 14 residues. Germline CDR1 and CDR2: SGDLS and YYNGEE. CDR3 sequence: CASSVDVRGYEQYF. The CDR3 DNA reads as TGTGCCAGCAGCGTAGACGTGCGCGGCTACGAGCAGTACTTC.

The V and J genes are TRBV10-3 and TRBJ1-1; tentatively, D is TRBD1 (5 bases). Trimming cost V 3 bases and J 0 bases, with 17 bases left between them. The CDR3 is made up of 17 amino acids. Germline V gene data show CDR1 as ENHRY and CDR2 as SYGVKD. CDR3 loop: CAISEHSGVLMNTEAFF. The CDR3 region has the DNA TGTGCCATCAGTGAACATTCGGGGGTTCTCATGAACACTGAAGCTTTCTTT.

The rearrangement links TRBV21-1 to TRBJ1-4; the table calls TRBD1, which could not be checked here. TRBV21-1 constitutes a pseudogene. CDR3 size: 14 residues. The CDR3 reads CASRDRDYNEKLFF. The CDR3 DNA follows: TGTGCCAGCAGGGACAGGGACTATAATGAAAAACTGTTTTTT.

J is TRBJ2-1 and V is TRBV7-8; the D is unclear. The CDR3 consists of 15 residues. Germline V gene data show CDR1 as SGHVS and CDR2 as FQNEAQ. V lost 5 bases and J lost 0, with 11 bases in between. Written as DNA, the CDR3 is TGTGCCAGCAGCCTGCTTATGAGCTCCTACAATGAGCAGTTCTTC. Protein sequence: CASSLLMSSYNEQFF.

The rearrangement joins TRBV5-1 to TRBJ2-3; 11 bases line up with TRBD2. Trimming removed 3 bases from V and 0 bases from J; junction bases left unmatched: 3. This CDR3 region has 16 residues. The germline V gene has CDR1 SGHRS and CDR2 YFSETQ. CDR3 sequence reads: CASSSRTSGSTDTQYF. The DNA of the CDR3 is TGCGCCAGCAGCTCTCGGACTAGCGGGAGCACAGATACGCAGTATTTT.

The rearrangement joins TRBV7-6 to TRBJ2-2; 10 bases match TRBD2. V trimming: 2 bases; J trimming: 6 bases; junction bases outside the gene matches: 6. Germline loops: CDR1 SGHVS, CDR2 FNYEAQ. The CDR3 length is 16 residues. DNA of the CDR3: TGTGCCAGCAGCTTAAAGCCAGCGGGAGGGCCCGGGGAGCTGTTTTTT. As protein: CASSLKPAGGPGELFF.

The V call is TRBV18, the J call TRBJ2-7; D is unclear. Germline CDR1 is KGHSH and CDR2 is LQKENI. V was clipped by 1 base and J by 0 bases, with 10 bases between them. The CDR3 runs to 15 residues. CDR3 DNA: TGTGCCAGCTCACCACGAGGCAGATCCTCCTACGAGCAGTACTTC. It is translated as CASSPRGRSSYEQYF.

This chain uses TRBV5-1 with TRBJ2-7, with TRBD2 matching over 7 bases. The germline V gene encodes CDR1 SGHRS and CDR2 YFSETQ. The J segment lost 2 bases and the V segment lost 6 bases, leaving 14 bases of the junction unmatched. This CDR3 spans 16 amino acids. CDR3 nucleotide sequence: TGCGCCAGCACCTCTAGAAAGGCGGGAGAGGCCTACGAGCAGTACTTC. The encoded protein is CASTSRKAGEAYEQYF.

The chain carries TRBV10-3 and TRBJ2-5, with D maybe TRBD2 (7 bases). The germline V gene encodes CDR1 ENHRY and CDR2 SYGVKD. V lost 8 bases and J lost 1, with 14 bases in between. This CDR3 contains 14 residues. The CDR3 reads CAIRGDTPQETQYF. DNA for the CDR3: TGTGCCATCCGGGGGGACACCCCCCAAGAGACCCAGTACTTC.

The CDR3 here is CASSLRGGYNEQFF. The CDR3 DNA follows: TGCGCCAGCAGCTTGAGGGGGGGCTACAATGAGCAGTTCTTC. The chain couples TRBV5-1 to TRBJ2-1, with D possibly TRBD2 on 7 matching bases. The CDR3 runs to 14 residues. Germline V gives CDR1 SGHRS, CDR2 YFSETQ. Deletions cut 1 base from V and 3 bases from J, with 8 bases between. The full variable domain, its missing parts supplied by reference TRBV5-1 and TRBJ2-1, is KAGVTQTPRYLIKTRGQQVTLSCSPISGHRSVSWYQQTPGQGLQFLFEYFSETQRNKGNFPGRFSGRQFSNSRSEMNVSTLELGDSALYLCASSLRGGYNEQFFGPGTRLTVL.

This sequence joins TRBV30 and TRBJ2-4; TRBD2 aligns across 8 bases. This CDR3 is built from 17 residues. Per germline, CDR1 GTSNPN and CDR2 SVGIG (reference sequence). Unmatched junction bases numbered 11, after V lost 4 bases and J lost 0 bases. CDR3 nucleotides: TGTGCCTGGACCTCCTTAGGGCTAGCGGGAGCCAAAAACATTCAGTACTTC. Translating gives CAWTSLGLAGAKNIQYF.

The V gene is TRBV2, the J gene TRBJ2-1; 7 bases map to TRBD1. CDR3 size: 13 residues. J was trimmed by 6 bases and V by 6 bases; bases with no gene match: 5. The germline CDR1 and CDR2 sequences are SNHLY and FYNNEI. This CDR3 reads CASRPGTANEQFF. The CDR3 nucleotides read TGTGCCAGCAGACCCGGGACAGCCAATGAGCAGTTCTTC. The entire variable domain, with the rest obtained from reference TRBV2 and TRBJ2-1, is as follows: EPEVTQTPSHQVTQMGQEVILRCVPISNHLYFYWYRQILGQKVEFLVSFYNNEISEKSEIFDDQFSVERPDGSNFTLKIRSTKLEDSAMYFCASRPGTANEQFFGPGTRLTVL.

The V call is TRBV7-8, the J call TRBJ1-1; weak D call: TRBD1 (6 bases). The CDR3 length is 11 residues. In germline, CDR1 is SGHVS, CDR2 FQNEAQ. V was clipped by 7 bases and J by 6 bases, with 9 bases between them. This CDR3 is CASTTGPEAFF. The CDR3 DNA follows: TGTGCCAGCACCACAGGGCCTGAAGCTTTCTTT. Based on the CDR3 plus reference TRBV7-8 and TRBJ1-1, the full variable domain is GAGVSQSPRYKVAKRGQDVALRCDPISGHVSLFWYQQALGQGPEFLTYFQNEAQLDKSGLPSDRFFAERPEGSVSTLKIQRTQQEDSAVYLCASTTGPEAFFGQGTRLTVV.

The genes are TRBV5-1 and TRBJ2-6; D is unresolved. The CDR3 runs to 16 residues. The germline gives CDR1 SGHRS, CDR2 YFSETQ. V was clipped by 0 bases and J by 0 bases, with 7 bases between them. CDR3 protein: CASSLGQISGANVLTF. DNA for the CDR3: TGCGCCAGCAGCTTGGGGCAGATCTCTGGGGCCAACGTCCTGACTTTC.

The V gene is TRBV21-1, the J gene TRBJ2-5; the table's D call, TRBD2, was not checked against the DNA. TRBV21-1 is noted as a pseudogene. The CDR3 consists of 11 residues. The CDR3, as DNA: TGTGCCAGCAGCCCCTGTCAGACCCAGTACTTC. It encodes CASSPCQTQYF.

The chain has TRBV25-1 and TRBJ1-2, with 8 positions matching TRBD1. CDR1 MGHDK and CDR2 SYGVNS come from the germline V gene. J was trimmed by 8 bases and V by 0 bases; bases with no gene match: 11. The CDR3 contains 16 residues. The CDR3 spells CASSEYGQGAGGGYTF. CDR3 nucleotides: TGTGCCAGCAGTGAATATGGGCAGGGGGCAGGAGGAGGCTACACCTTC.

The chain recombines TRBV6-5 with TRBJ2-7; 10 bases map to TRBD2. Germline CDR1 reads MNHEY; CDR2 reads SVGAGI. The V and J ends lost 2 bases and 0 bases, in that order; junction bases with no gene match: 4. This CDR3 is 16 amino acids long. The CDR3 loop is CASSYPSSGGSYEQYF. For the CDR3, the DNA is TGTGCCAGCAGTTACCCCTCTAGCGGGGGCTCCTACGAGCAGTACTTC.

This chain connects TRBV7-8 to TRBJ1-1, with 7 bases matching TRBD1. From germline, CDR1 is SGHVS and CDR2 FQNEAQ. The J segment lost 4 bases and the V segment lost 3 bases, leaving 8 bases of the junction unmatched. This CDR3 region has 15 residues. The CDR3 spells CASSFNAGGITEAFF. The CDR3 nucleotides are TGTGCCAGCAGCTTTAACGCAGGGGGAATCACTGAAGCTTTCTTT.

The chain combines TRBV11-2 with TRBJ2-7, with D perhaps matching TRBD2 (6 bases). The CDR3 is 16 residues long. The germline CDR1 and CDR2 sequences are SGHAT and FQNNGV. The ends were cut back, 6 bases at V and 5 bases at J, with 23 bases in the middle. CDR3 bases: TGTGCCAGCAGTACCTTACGGGCGACTAGTGGGGACGAGCAGTACTTC. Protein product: CASSTLRATSGDEQYF.

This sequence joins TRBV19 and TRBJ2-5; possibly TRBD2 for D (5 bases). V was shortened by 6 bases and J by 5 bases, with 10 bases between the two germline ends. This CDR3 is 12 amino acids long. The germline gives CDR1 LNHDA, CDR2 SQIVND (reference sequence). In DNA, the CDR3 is TGTGCCAGTAGCGAGGGTAGCGAGACCCAGTACTTC. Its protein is CASSEGSETQYF.

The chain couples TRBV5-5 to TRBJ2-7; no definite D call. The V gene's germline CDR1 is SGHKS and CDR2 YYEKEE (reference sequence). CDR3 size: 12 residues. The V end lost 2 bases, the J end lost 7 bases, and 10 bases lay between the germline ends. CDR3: CASSLKVREQYF. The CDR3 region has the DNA TGTGCCAGCAGCTTAAAAGTCAGGGAGCAGTACTTC.